This paragraph covers one T cell receptor (beta chain) sequence. Its specificity is unknown. Amplification used 60 Vbeta primers and 13 Jbeta primers. Clones were read by immunoSEQ multiplex PCR, and TCRdb kept only the in-frame ones, dropping some. The sample records about 130,000 clones, about 80% being singletons. The data are from a study of cytomegalovirus exposure and HLA in healthy donors. Broader study findings: In vitro confirmation showed a few CMV-associated chains to be CMV antigen specific. A prior analysis recorded that most TCR beta V segments were productive about 90% or about 30% of the time.

Trimming shortened V by 2 bases and J by 5 bases, and 12 bases separated the two germline ends. The CDR3 loop spans 14 amino acids. Germline CDR1 is MDHEN and CDR2 is SYDVKM. The gene calls are TRBV28 and TRBJ2-5; D is unclear. Sequenced: PBMCs. The TCR sequence derives from a man aged 30 to 45 in good health and CMV-seronegative. The DNA for the CDR3 is TGTGCCAGCAGTTTAAGTTCCGCCGCGGAGACCCAGTACTTC. It yields the protein CASSLSSAAETQYF.